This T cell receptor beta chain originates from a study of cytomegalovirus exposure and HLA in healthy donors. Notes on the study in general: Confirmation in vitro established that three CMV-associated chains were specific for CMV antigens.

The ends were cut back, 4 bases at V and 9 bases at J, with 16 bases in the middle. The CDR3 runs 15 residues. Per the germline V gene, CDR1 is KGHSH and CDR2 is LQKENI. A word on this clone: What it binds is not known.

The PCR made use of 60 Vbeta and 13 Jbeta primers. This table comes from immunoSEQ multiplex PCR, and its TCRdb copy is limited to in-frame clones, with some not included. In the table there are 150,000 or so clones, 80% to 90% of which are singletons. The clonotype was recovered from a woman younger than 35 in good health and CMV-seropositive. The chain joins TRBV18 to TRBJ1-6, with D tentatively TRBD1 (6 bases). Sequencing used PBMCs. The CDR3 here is CASSLRTAVGSPLHF. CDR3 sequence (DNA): TGTGCCAGCTCACTTCGGACAGCCGTCGGTTCACCCCTCCACTTT.